This is a list of T cell receptor beta chains from one sample in a study of T cell responses to AZD1222 COVID-19 vaccine. Here immunoSEQ multiplex PCR was the method, and the copy in TCRdb shows in-frame clones only, minus some. The sample records about 74,000 clones, approximately 90% being singletons. The sequencing here drew on peripheral blood, taken 28 days after the second AZD1222 dose. The origin of the receptors is an adult who received the AZD1222 COVID-19 vaccine. CDR3s include the opening cysteine and the closing phenylalanine or tryptophan. Each record gives: V gene, J gene, clone size, D gene, CDR3 protein, CDR3 DNA. D genes are given only for firm matches. Not every row has a clone size; where given, it reads once, few, many or a size class.

>TRBV5-1|TRBJ2-1|.|.
CASSFGEVEKEQFF
TGCGCCAGCAGCTTTGGTGAGGTAGAAAAGGAGCAGTTCTTC
>TRBV7-8|TRBJ2-5|.|.
CASSLRNGRQGTQYF
TGTGCCAGCAGCTTAAGGAATGGTAGGCAGGGGACCCAGTACTTC
>TRBV3-1/TRBV3-2|TRBJ2-7|.|.
CASSQGVGEQYF
TGTGCCAGCAGCCAAGGGGTCGGCGAGCAGTACTTC
>TRBV6-5|TRBJ1-3|.|.
CASTGTAGNTIYF
TGTGCCAGTACCGGGACGGCTGGAAACACCATATATTTT
>TRBV2|TRBJ2-3|.|TRBD2
CASNGQGGTDTQYF
TGTGCCAGCAACGGGCAGGGAGGGACAGATACGCAGTATTTT
>TRBV7-3|TRBJ2-1|.|TRBD2
CASSGTGGFYNEQFF
TGTGCCAGCAGCGGAACGGGAGGGTTCTACAATGAGCAGTTCTTC
>TRBV6-1|TRBJ1-1|.|.
CASSEFGNTEAFF
TGTGCCAGCAGTGAATTTGGGAACACTGAAGCTTTCTTT
>TRBV3-1/TRBV3-2|TRBJ2-3|.|TRBD2
CASSQAVWASGSIDTQYF
TGTGCCAGCAGCCAAGCGGTTTGGGCTAGCGGGAGCATAGATACGCAGTATTTT
>TRBV27|TRBJ2-7|.|.
CASSLGAPAYEQYF
TGTGCCAGCAGTTTAGGGGCACCAGCCTACGAGCAGTACTTC
>TRBV4-1|TRBJ2-1|.|TRBD2
CASSQEQLAGQNEQFF
TGCGCCAGCAGCCAAGAGCAACTAGCGGGACAAAATGAGCAGTTCTTC
>TRBV19|TRBJ1-5|.|.
CASSPMPRGGNQPQHF
TGTGCCAGTAGCCCAATGCCCCGCGGGGGCAATCAGCCCCAGCATTTT
>TRBV7-8|TRBJ2-7|.|TRBD2
CASSFGLADYEQYF
TGTGCCAGCAGCTTTGGCCTAGCGGACTACGAGCAGTACTTC
>TRBV2|TRBJ1-5|.|TRBD1
CASISDRARDQPQHF
TGTGCCAGCATTTCGGACAGGGCGAGGGATCAGCCCCAGCATTTT
>TRBV28|TRBJ2-7|.|TRBD1
CASSLPDRVAYEQYF
TGTGCCAGCAGTTTGCCCGACAGGGTGGCGTACGAGCAGTACTTC
>TRBV15|TRBJ1-1|.|.
CATSGGGHLNTEAFF
TGTGCCACCAGCGGGGGGGGACACCTGAACACTGAAGCTTTCTTT
>TRBV28|TRBJ2-7|.|TRBD1
CASIPASRGLNEQYF
TGTGCCAGCATTCCGGCGAGCAGGGGGTTGAACGAGCAGTACTTC
>TRBV28|TRBJ2-2|.|.
CASSSLDSNTGELFF
TGTGCCAGCAGTTCCCTGGACAGCAACACCGGGGAGCTGTTTTTT
>TRBV12-3/TRBV12-4|TRBJ2-7|.|.
CASSYSYEQYF
TGTGCCAGCAGCTATTCCTACGAGCAGTACTTC
>TRBV12-3/TRBV12-4|TRBJ2-5|.|TRBD2
CASSLREGRTNF
TGTGCCAGCAGTTTGCGGGAGGGGAGAACAAACTTC
>TRBV6-5|TRBJ2-1|.|.
CASSVLEQFF
TGTGCCAGCAGCGTACTCGAGCAGTTCTTC
>TRBV28|TRBJ1-6|.|TRBD1
CASSPDRGGNSPLHF
TGTGCCAGCAGCCCTGACAGGGGCGGCAATTCACCCCTCCACTTT
>TRBV2|TRBJ1-4|.|TRBD1
CASSDRGLNEKLFF
TGTGCCAGCAGTGATAGGGGGCTCAATGAAAAACTGTTTTTT
>TRBV6-5|TRBJ2-1|.|.
CASSSSTVPLGHEQFF
TGTGCCAGCAGTTCCTCGACAGTCCCCTTGGGTCACGAGCAGTTCTTC
>TRBV2|TRBJ1-4|once|.
CASTRDKGEKLFF
TGTGCCAGCACCCGAGATAAAGGGGAAAAACTGTTTTTT
>TRBV24-1|TRBJ1-5|.|.
CATSEGGRVSNQPQHF
TGTGCCACCAGTGAGGGGGGACGGGTTAGCAATCAGCCCCAGCATTTT
>TRBV5-5|TRBJ2-7|.|TRBD2
CASSLGTSGSLYEQYF
TGTGCCAGCAGCTTGGGGACTAGCGGGAGTCTGTACGAGCAGTACTTC
>TRBV6-6|TRBJ1-5|.|.
CASSPGTLLNQPQHF
TGTGCCAGCAGTCCAGGGACACTCTTAAATCAGCCCCAGCATTTT
>TRBV6-5|TRBJ1-1|.|.
CASRSRGGRTEAFF
TGTGCCAGCCGATCTCGGGGCGGACGCACTGAAGCTTTCTTT
>TRBV15|TRBJ2-1|.|TRBD2
CATSREPPGLGGEQFF
TGTGCCACCAGCAGAGAACCACCGGGACTAGGGGGTGAGCAGTTCTTC
>TRBV3-1/TRBV3-2|TRBJ2-2|.|TRBD2
CASSQGPLAGGTNTGELFF
TGTGCCAGCAGCCAGGGTCCCCTAGCGGGAGGAACGAACACCGGGGAGCTGTTTTTT
>TRBV7-2|TRBJ1-5|.|TRBD1
CASSPDRGRSQPQHF
TGTGCCAGCAGTCCAGACAGGGGGCGAAGTCAGCCCCAGCATTTT
>TRBV6-4|TRBJ2-2|.|TRBD1
CASSVGTGGSGELFF
TGTGCCAGCAGTGTTGGGACAGGGGGCTCCGGGGAGCTGTTTTTT
>TRBV30|TRBJ2-1|once|.
CAALSRGNEQFF
TGTGCCGCCCTTTCCCGCGGAAATGAGCAGTTCTTC
>TRBV6-5|TRBJ2-5|.|.
CASTMGGAEETQYF
TGTGCCAGCACCATGGGGGGGGCGGAAGAGACCCAGTACTTC
>TRBV25-1|TRBJ1-1|once|.
CASSEVGEAFF
TGTGCCAGCAGTGAAGTCGGTGAAGCTTTCTTT
>TRBV27|TRBJ1-5|once|.
CASSFGSRGNQPQHF
TGTGCCAGCAGTTTTGGTAGCAGGGGCAATCAGCCCCAGCATTTT
>TRBV5-1|TRBJ2-3|.|.
CASSSGLARGDTQYF
TGCGCCAGCAGCTCGGGACTGGCCCGGGGAGATACGCAGTATTTT
>TRBV7-8|TRBJ1-5|.|TRBD1
CASSLDRGTRPQHF
TGTGCCAGCAGCCTAGACAGGGGGACCCGGCCCCAGCATTTT
>TRBV13|TRBJ1-2|few|.
CASSYRDPFYGYTF
TGTGCCAGCAGTTACCGGGACCCCTTCTATGGCTACACCTTC
>TRBV7-9|TRBJ2-1|.|.
CASSQWVSYNEQFF
TGTGCCAGCAGCCAGTGGGTGTCCTACAATGAGCAGTTCTTC
>TRBV28|TRBJ2-4|.|TRBD1
CASSSQGALAKNIQYF
TGTGCCAGCAGCTCCCAGGGGGCATTAGCCAAAAACATTCAGTACTTC
>TRBV27|TRBJ2-1|.|.
CPIKIRGSSNEQFF
TGTCCTATTAAAATCCGGGGGTCCTCCAATGAGCAGTTCTTC
>TRBV28|TRBJ1-1|.|.
CASSQVGGYTEAFF
TGTGCCAGCAGCCAAGTTGGAGGTTATACTGAAGCTTTCTTT
>TRBV6-2/TRBV6-3|TRBJ2-7|.|.
CASSRVHEQYF
TGTGCCAGCAGCAGGGTTCACGAGCAGTACTTC
>TRBV18|TRBJ1-4|.|.
CASSPRRQTGEKLFF
TGTGCCAGCTCACCACGGAGGCAGACCGGGGAAAAACTGTTTTTT
>TRBV6-5|TRBJ2-2|once|.
CASSWTYNTGELFF
TGTGCCAGCAGTTGGACCTATAACACCGGGGAGCTGTTTTTT
>TRBV7-9|TRBJ1-5|.|TRBD1
CASSSQGAGSNQPQHF
TGTGCCAGCAGCTCTCAGGGGGCTGGGAGCAATCAGCCCCAGCATTTT
>TRBV27|TRBJ2-7|.|TRBD1
CASSFGTGTPYEQYF
TGTGCCAGCAGTTTCGGGACAGGCACTCCCTACGAGCAGTACTTC
>TRBV29-1|TRBJ2-7|.|TRBD1
CSTGQGPSYEQYF
TGCAGCACCGGACAGGGGCCTTCCTACGAGCAGTACTTC
>TRBV5-1|TRBJ2-3|.|.
CASSLGGLGTDTQYF
TGCGCCAGCAGCTTGGGGGGGCTCGGCACAGATACGCAGTATTTT
>TRBV25-1|TRBJ2-5|.|TRBD1
CASSGTGAGETQYF
TGTGCCAGCAGTGGAACAGGGGCGGGAGAGACCCAGTACTTC
>TRBV7-2|TRBJ2-1|.|.
CASRRSRDEQFF
TGTGCCAGCAGACGCAGCAGGGATGAGCAGTTCTTC
>TRBV18|TRBJ2-7|.|.
CASSPQDIYEQYF
TGTGCCAGCTCACCACAGGACATCTACGAGCAGTACTTC
>TRBV28|TRBJ2-7|.|.
CASSFGGPYEQYF
TGTGCCAGCAGTTTTGGGGGGCCGTACGAGCAGTACTTC
>TRBV7-2|TRBJ2-7|.|TRBD2
CASSPGLAGGFYEQYF
TGTGCCAGCAGCCCGGGACTAGCGGGAGGGTTCTACGAGCAGTACTTC
>TRBV18|TRBJ1-5|.|TRBD1
CASSLRTGVWNQPQHF
TGTGCCAGCTCGTTGCGAACAGGGGTGTGGAATCAGCCCCAGCATTTT
>TRBV27|TRBJ2-7|.|.
CASRPGSSYEQYF
TGTGCCAGCAGACCGGGAAGCTCCTACGAGCAGTACTTC